This TCR beta chain appears in the sequencing data of a study of tumor and adjacent non-tumor tissue in lung cancer. The wider study: On average, productive TCRbeta reads reached about 4.17 million per sample. Study-wide points: Tumor tissue had significantly higher TCR diversity than normal lung. Normal lung showed higher cumulative top 100 clone frequency than tumor.

This sample's RNA came from whole unsorted tissue. Distant lung tissue was collected more than 3 cm away from the tumor edge. Newly diagnosed lung cancer patients had thoracic surgery in China, August–November 2014, without prior chemotherapy. A remark on this clonotype: Antigen unknown.

The library came from three nested PCR rounds adapted from ARM-PCR protocols. TCRdb re-called the multiplex PCR reads through MiXCR, storing one row per CDR3 protein. The table shows about 100,000 distinct CDR3 sequences, with 65% occurring only once. Germline-derived CDR1 and CDR2 are SGHNT and YENEEA. This CDR3 spans 13 amino acids. Deletions cut 5 bases from V and 7 bases from J, with 13 bases between. Sequencing was carried out using distant non-tumor lung tissue. This clonotype was sampled from a man younger than 40 with non-small cell lung cancer. This chain joins TRBV11-3 and TRBJ2-3; D remains unclear. CDR3 in DNA: TGTGCCAGCAGCCTCTCCGGGCGGAATACGCAGTATTTT. This translates into CASSLSGRNTQYF. Together with reference TRBV11-3 and TRBJ2-3, the CDR3 gives the full variable domain: EAGVVQSPRYKIIEKKQPVAFWCNPISGHNTLYWYLQNLGQGPELLIRYENEEAVDDSQLPKDRFSAERLKGVDSTLKIQPAELGDSAVYLCASSLSGRNTQYFGPGTRLTVL.